The 18 T cell receptor beta chains below were found in one sample sequenced in a study of shared T cell receptors in the human thymus. Data came from immunoSEQ multiplex PCR; TCRdb stores just in-frame clones and leaves some out. The sample consists of about 540,000 clones, 70% to 80% of them appearing once. The data also belong to a second study, concerning human thymus T cells.

The sequenced material came from thymocytes. The receptors stem from a boy younger than two with a congenital heart defect.

The V gene is TRBV6-1, the J gene TRBJ2-7, with 7 positions matching TRBD1. Germline CDR1 and CDR2: MNHNS and SASEGT. V dropped 0 bases and J dropped 2; count of bases not matched to a gene: 1. The CDR3 is 14 residues long. The CDR3 bases are TGTGCCAGCAGTGAAGCGCAGGGGGCCTACGAGCAGTACTTC. Amino acid sequence: CASSEAQGAYEQYF.

CDR3 sequence reads: CAISESITSGVSYEQYF. CDR3 bases: TGTGCCATCAGTGAGTCGATCACTAGCGGAGTCTCCTACGAGCAGTACTTC. The chain employs TRBV10-3 and TRBJ2-7; 8 positions agree with TRBD2. V dropped 0 bases and J dropped 0; count of bases not matched to a gene: 7. The V gene's germline CDR1 is ENHRY and CDR2 SYGVKD. The CDR3 totals 17 residues.

V usage is TRBV25-1 and J usage is TRBJ2-5; 10 bases are a match to TRBD1. The CDR3 totals 15 residues. With 7 bases clipped from V and 5 bases from J, the junction kept 10 bases outside the gene matches. Germline-derived CDR1 and CDR2 are MGHDK and SYGVNS. The DNA for the CDR3 is TGTGCCAGCACCCTTCCGGGACAGGGGCATGAGACCCAGTACTTC. It is translated as CASTLPGQGHETQYF.

The V and J genes are TRBV21-1 and TRBJ1-5; the D call of TRBD1 is as the table states it, not checked on the DNA. TRBV21-1 is listed as a pseudogene. The CDR3 runs 17 residues. The CDR3 coding sequence is TGTGCCAGCAGCAAAGTTATTCGGGACACTAGCAATCAGCCCCAGCATTTT. Translation: CASSKVIRDTSNQPQHF.

The rearrangement joins TRBV30 to TRBJ2-7; a possible D gene is TRBD2 (5 bases). CDR3 length: 12 residues. Germline V gene data show CDR1 as GTSNPN and CDR2 as SVGIG (reference sequence). V lost 3 bases and J 6 bases, leaving 12 bases between the germline ends. The CDR3 is CAWRGLGGEQYF. Written as DNA, the CDR3 is TGTGCCTGGAGGGGATTAGGAGGCGAGCAGTACTTC.

V usage is TRBV7-2 and J usage is TRBJ2-1; D is unresolved. V was cut by 1 base and J by 3 bases, with 16 bases left in between. Germline loops: CDR1 SGHTA, CDR2 FQGNSA. This CDR3 has 17 amino acids. CDR3 in DNA: TGTGCCAGCAGCTTAGGTGATGTCCTAGATCGCTACAATGAGCAGTTCTTC. This gives the protein CASSLGDVLDRYNEQFF.

The chain joins TRBV14 to TRBJ2-7; possible D gene TRBD1, 6 bases. Trimming took off 2 bases at V and 5 bases at J, with 13 bases between the two ends. Germline lookup yields CDR1 SGHDN and CDR2 FVKESK. The CDR3 extends over 14 amino acids. The CDR3 bases are TGTGCCAGCAGCCAAAGGACAGAAGGGAACGAGCAGTACTTC. Its protein product is CASSQRTEGNEQYF.

The CDR3 reads CASSQSASGRLDNEQFF. DNA for the CDR3: TGCGCCAGCAGCCAATCGGCTAGCGGGAGGCTTGACAATGAGCAGTTCTTC. The gene calls are TRBV4-1 and TRBJ2-1; 11 nucleotides line up with TRBD2. The CDR3 is 17 residues long. V shed 2 bases, J shed 5 bases, and the junction held 8 bases outside the gene matches. Germline V gives CDR1 MGHRA, CDR2 YSYEKL.

The rearrangement links TRBV4-1 to TRBJ2-1, with 10 nucleotides matching TRBD2. The germline gives CDR1 MGHRA, CDR2 YSYEKL. V dropped 1 base and J dropped 8; count of bases not matched to a gene: 5. The CDR3 runs 15 residues. The DNA for the CDR3 is TGCGCCAGCAGCCAAGGAGCGGGAGGGCGGCATGAGCAGTTCTTC. This translates into CASSQGAGGRHEQFF.

The J gene is TRBJ1-1, the V gene TRBV7-2, with unresolved D. Germline V gives CDR1 SGHTA, CDR2 FQGNSA. V lost 1 base to trimming and J lost 11 bases, with 26 bases between them. The CDR3 extends over 17 amino acids. The CDR3 here is CASSLESATGAPTSAFF. DNA of the CDR3: TGTGCCAGCAGCTTAGAGTCGGCCACCGGAGCGCCCACGAGTGCTTTCTTT.

The chain recombines TRBV7-8 with TRBJ2-1; TRBD1 aligns across 12 bases. The V gene's germline CDR1 is SGHVS and CDR2 FQNEAQ. The CDR3 runs 19 residues. Trimming at V came to 4 bases and at J to 6 bases, leaving 16 bases not matched to a gene. CDR3 bases: TGTGCCAGCAGCTGGGGACAGGGGGCGTTAAATTACCCCAGCAATGAGCAGTTCTTC. Translated, it gives CASSWGQGALNYPSNEQFF.

The chain is built from TRBV7-9 and TRBJ1-1; D remains ambiguous. This CDR3 comprises 10 residues. CDR1 and CDR2 from the germline V gene are SEHNR and FQNEAQ (reference sequence). The V end was cut by 2 bases, the J end by 9 bases, with 4 bases between. DNA of the CDR3: TGTGCCAGCAGCTTAACAAAAGCTTTCTTT. Protein sequence: CASSLTKAFF.

The chain carries TRBV5-1 and TRBJ2-3; 9 bases align to TRBD2. Per the germline V gene, CDR1 is SGHRS and CDR2 is YFSETQ. V shed 4 bases and J 4 bases; nucleotides not matched to a gene: 19. CDR3 length equals 19 residues. The DNA for the CDR3 is TGCGCCAGCAGCACCGGACCGGGGGATAGTAGCGGGAGAGCAGATACGCAGTATTTT. This translates into CASSTGPGDSSGRADTQYF.

The chain joins TRBV5-4 to TRBJ2-3, with 7 bases identical to TRBD2. The V gene end was trimmed by 3 bases and the J gene end by 0 bases; junction bases not matched to a gene: 7. Germline V gene lookup returns CDR1 SGHNT and CDR2 YYREEE (reference sequence). This CDR3 region has 16 residues. CDR3 nucleotide sequence: TGTGCCAGCAGCTCCTGGGAGGGGCCAAGCACAGATACGCAGTATTTT. This encodes CASSSWEGPSTDTQYF.

The count of this clone is one. The V call is TRBV4-2, the J call TRBJ2-7; 7 bases align to TRBD2. V gave up 3 bases and J gave up 3 bases; unmatched junction bases: 11. From germline, CDR1 is LGHNA and CDR2 YNFKEQ. This CDR3 spans 16 amino acids. The CDR3 DNA is TGTGCCAGCAGCCACCCCGGACTAGTTCTGGTCTACGAGCAGTACTTC. Amino acid sequence: CASSHPGLVLVYEQYF.

The chain links TRBV7-9 to TRBJ1-5; a possible D gene is TRBD1 (5 bases). The CDR3 is 14 residues long. V lost 3 bases, J lost 6 bases, and 12 bases lay in between. CDR1 is SEHNR and CDR2 is FQNEAQ in the germline V gene (reference sequence). CDR3 DNA: TGTGCCAGCAGCTTCGGTCCGGGGGGTCAGCCCCAGCATTTT. Its translation is CASSFGPGGQPQHF.

This chain joins TRBV6-5 and TRBJ2-1; TRBD1 is a possible D gene (5 bases). Trimming left V 4 bases short and J 4 bases short, with 8 bases between. CDR1 MNHEY and CDR2 SVGAGI come from the germline V gene. The CDR3 is made up of 13 amino acids. DNA of the CDR3: TGTGCCAGCAGTTCAGGACATTACAATGAGCAGTTCTTC. Amino acid sequence: CASSSGHYNEQFF.

This clone has just a few counts. V and J are TRBV7-3 and TRBJ2-7; 8 positions agree with TRBD1. V dropped 5 bases and J dropped 6; count of bases not matched to a gene: 6. The CDR3 spans 13 residues. Germline CDR1 is SGHTA and CDR2 is FQGTGA. The chain's CDR3 is CASSPPGGGEQYF. The CDR3 DNA sequence: TGTGCCAGCAGCCCCCCAGGGGGCGGCGAGCAGTACTTC.